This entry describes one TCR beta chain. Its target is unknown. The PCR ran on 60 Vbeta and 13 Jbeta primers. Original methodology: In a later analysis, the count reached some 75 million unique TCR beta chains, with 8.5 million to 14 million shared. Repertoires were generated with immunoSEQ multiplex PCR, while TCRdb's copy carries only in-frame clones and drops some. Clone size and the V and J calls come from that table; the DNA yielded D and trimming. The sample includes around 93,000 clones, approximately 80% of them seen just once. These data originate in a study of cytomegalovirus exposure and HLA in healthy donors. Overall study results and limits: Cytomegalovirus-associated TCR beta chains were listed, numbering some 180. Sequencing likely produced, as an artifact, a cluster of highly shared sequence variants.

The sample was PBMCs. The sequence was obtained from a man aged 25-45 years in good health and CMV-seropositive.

CDR3 protein: CASSIGQGHSEQFF. The DNA for the CDR3 is TGTGCCAGTAGTATAGGGCAGGGCCACTCTGAGCAGTTCTTC. The V call is TRBV19, the J call TRBJ2-1; maybe TRBD1 (5 bases). Trimming removed 1 base from V and 9 bases from J, with 13 bases in between. The CDR3 consists of 14 residues. Looked up from germline, CDR1 is LNHDA and CDR2 is SQIVND (reference sequence).